The rows below give T cell receptor beta chains drawn from one sample of a study of a mutant IDH1 vaccine in newly diagnosed glioma. Their antigen targets remain unknown. The assay was immunoSEQ multiplex PCR, and TCRdb's table has in-frame clones only and misses some. The table lists tens of thousands of clones, 65% to 85% of them singletons, with about 10% in the top ten. The source was PBMCs, collected from a glioma patient whose treatment included an IDH1 peptide vaccine. These receptor sequences come from a man between 35 and 55 years old with glioma. CDR3s include the opening cysteine and the closing phenylalanine or tryptophan. The D gene is left open where the match is weak. The listing skips clone size in some rows; elsewhere it reads once, few, many or a size class.

clone size	D gene	V gene	J gene	CDR3 length	CDR3 DNA	CDR3 protein
.	.	TRBV7-2	TRBJ2-7	12	TGTGCCAGCAGCTTAGGCGCGAGCGAGCAGTACTTC	CASSLGASEQYF
.	.	TRBV6-5	TRBJ2-7	15	TGTGCCAGCAGTTACCAGGGGGGGATTAAGGACGAGCAGTACTTC	CASSYQGGIKDEQYF
.	.	TRBV18	TRBJ1-5	16	TGTGCCAGCTCACCATTGACAGCGACCCCGAATCAGCCCCAGCATTTT	CASSPLTATPNQPQHF
.	.	TRBV5-1	TRBJ2-3	16	TGCGCCAGCAGCTTGTCTCCAGATGGGGCCACAGATACGCAGTATTTT	CASSLSPDGATDTQYF
few	.	TRBV6-4	TRBJ2-2	19	TGTGCCAGCAGTGACGGGGACGCCGGATCTGGGGAAAACACCGGGGAGCTGTTTTTT	CASSDGDAGSGENTGELFF
.	.	TRBV2	TRBJ1-2	11	TGTGCCAGCAGTTCCCTTCTTAGCTACACCTTC	CASSSLLSYTF
.	.	TRBV6-1	TRBJ2-1	13	TGTGCTAGCAGTGAACGGGTCGAGAATGAGCAGTTCTTC	CASSERVENEQFF
.	TRBD1	TRBV4-1	TRBJ2-7	15	TGCGCCAGCAGCCAAGTAACAGGGGGAATCCACGAGCAGTACTTC	CASSQVTGGIHEQYF
few	.	TRBV5-1	TRBJ1-1	14	TGCGCCAGCAGCTGGGGGGACGGGAACACTGAAGCTTTCTTT	CASSWGDGNTEAFF
few	.	TRBV21-1	TRBJ2-5	10	TGTGCCACCAAAACGGGGACCCAGTACTTC	CATKTGTQYF
.	.	TRBV18	TRBJ1-2	13	TGTGCCAGCTCACCACAGGGATTGAATGGCTACACCTTC	CASSPQGLNGYTF
.	TRBD1	TRBV18	TRBJ1-1	15	TGTGCCAGCTCCCGGCCCGGGACAGGGGTCAAGGAAGCTTTCTTT	CASSRPGTGVKEAFF
.	TRBD2	TRBV5-1	TRBJ2-5	15	TGCGCCAGCAACCCCACCCGGGAGGGCGTAGAGACCCAGTACTTC	CASNPTREGVETQYF
once	.	TRBV19	TRBJ1-2	13	TGTGCCAGCGCCCAGGGAGCCTACTATGGCTACACCTTC	CASAQGAYYGYTF
few	TRBD2	TRBV6-6	TRBJ2-1	16	TGTGCCAGCAGTGCACTCGGCGGGAGGGCGGACAATGAGCAGTTCTTC	CASSALGGRADNEQFF
.	TRBD1	TRBV6-1	TRBJ1-5	15	TGTGCCAGCAGTGAAGCGGGGACAGGACATCAGCCCCAGCATTTT	CASSEAGTGHQPQHF
.	.	TRBV6-6	TRBJ2-7	16	TGTGCCAGCAGTTACTCGGGTCAGGGATCTTCCTACGAGCAGTACTTC	CASSYSGQGSSYEQYF
.	.	TRBV19	TRBJ1-1	12	TGTGCCAGTAGTCCCCTTTGGGAGCGTGCTTTCTTT	CASSPLWERAFF
.	TRBD2	TRBV6-6	TRBJ2-2	16	TGTGCCAGCAGCTTCCAGACTAGCGGGAACACCGGGGAGCTGTTTTTT	CASSFQTSGNTGELFF
few	TRBD1	TRBV2	TRBJ1-4	15	TGTGCCAGCAGGAAAGAAAGACAGGGTGGAGAAAAACTGTTTTTT	CASRKERQGGEKLFF
.	TRBD2	TRBV5-6	TRBJ2-1	15	TGTGCCAGCAGCCCGGGCCTAGCGGGTCCTAATGAGCAGTTCTTC	CASSPGLAGPNEQFF
.	TRBD2	TRBV7-2	TRBJ2-1	16	TGTGCCAGCAGCCTACGACTAGCGGGAGGACCTGATGAGCAGTTCTTC	CASSLRLAGGPDEQFF